The subject of this entry is one T cell receptor beta chain. The CDR3 has 15 residues. Germline V gene sequence: CDR1 LGHNA, CDR2 YSLEER. V lost 3 bases and J lost 4; bases outside the gene matches: 5. Survey-level immunoSEQ sequencing profiled the TCR beta repertoire. TCRdb's table, derived via immunoSEQ multiplex PCR, lists solely in-frame clones and lacks some. The profile shows some 70,000 clones, over 85% of them singletons. J is TRBJ2-1 and V is TRBV4-3, with 8 bases lining up with TRBD2. The TCR was taken from a man in his forties or fifties with rheumatoid arthritis. The specimen was PBMCs. CDR3 amino acids: CASSHGTSQYNEQFF. For the CDR3, the DNA is TGCGCCAGCAGCCACGGGACTAGTCAGTACAATGAGCAGTTCTTC.